A selection of T cell receptor beta chains follows, all from one sample in a study of T cells in Graves' hyperthyroidism and ophthalmopathy. TCRdb called the multiplex PCR reads again in MiXCR, with one record for every CDR3 protein. This table holds roughly 580,000 distinct CDR3 sequences, about half found once. Sequenced sample: peripheral blood or thyroid tissue (not recorded which). These receptors were taken from a woman between 18 and 29 years old with Graves' hyperthyroidism. The CDR3 runs from the conserved cysteine through the conserved F or W. The D gene is left open where the match is weak. A clone size is listed for some rows: how often the clone was seen (once, few, many), or a class if it is expanded.

clone size	V gene	J gene	D gene	CDR3 DNA	CDR3 protein
.	TRBV7-1	TRBJ2-5	.	TGTGCCAGCAGCCCAGCGGAGGGACTTAGCGAGACCCAGTACTTC	CASSPAEGLSETQYF
.	TRBV25-1	TRBJ2-5	TRBD2	TGTGCCAGCAGGGTTCCGGGACTAATTCAAGAGACCCAGTACTTC	CASRVPGLIQETQYF
.	TRBV2	TRBJ1-2	.	TGTGCCAGCAGGGTATTGGCAGATGGAAACACCTTC	CASRVLADGNTF
many	TRBV2	TRBJ1-5	.	TGTGCCAGCAGGAGGGGCAATCAGCCCCAGCATTTT	CASRRGNQPQHF
.	TRBV29-1	TRBJ2-5	TRBD1	TGCAGCGGAGGACAGGGGACCCAGTACTTC	CSGGQGTQYF
few	TRBV7-9	TRBJ1-3	TRBD1	TGTGCCAGCGGACGGGACAGGGGGCAAACGGGAAACACCATATATTTT	CASGRDRGQTGNTIYF
.	TRBV6-1	TRBJ1-3	.	TGTGCCAGCATCGTAGGAAACACCATATATTTT	CASIVGNTIYF
many	TRBV2	TRBJ2-2	TRBD2	TGTGCCAGCAGGGCGACTAGCGGGAGGACCGGGGAGCTGTTTTTT	CASRATSGRTGELFF
few	TRBV6-6	TRBJ1-1	.	TGTGCCAGCAGTTACAGTAGGGAGACCGAAGCTTTCTTT	CASSYSRETEAFF
.	TRBV7-9	TRBJ1-2	.	TGTGCCAGCACCCTAGAGGGGTGGGACTATGGCTACACCTTC	CASTLEGWDYGYTF
.	TRBV7-9	TRBJ1-2	TRBD1	TGTGCCAGCAGTTACGACAGGGGTAACTATGGCTACACCTTC	CASSYDRGNYGYTF
many	TRBV4-3	TRBJ2-5	.	TGCGCCAGCAGCCAAGATCTGCAAAGACTCGAGACCCAGTACTTC	CASSQDLQRLETQYF
many	TRBV25-1	TRBJ1-2	.	TGTGCCACCGAACCAGGGGAGGGAGGCCGCTATGGCTACACCTTC	CATEPGEGGRYGYTF
.	TRBV29-1	TRBJ1-2	TRBD1	TGCAGCGTTGAAGACGGTACAGGGGGACATGGCTACACCTTC	CSVEDGTGGHGYTF
.	TRBV20-1	TRBJ2-7	.	TGCAGTGCTAGCCCTAGGGGGGTGGTGGAGCAGTACTTC	CSASPRGVVEQYF
once	TRBV6-5	TRBJ2-5	.	TGTGCCAGCAGTTACTCGACTAGTGGGAACGCGGGGACCCAGTACTTC	CASSYSTSGNAGTQYF
.	TRBV29-1	TRBJ1-2	.	TGCAGCCAAGATCAGGGTCCCAACTATGGCTACACCTTC	CSQDQGPNYGYTF
few	TRBV7-9	TRBJ1-5	TRBD1	TGTGCCAGCAGCTCGGGGACAGCGTCGCCCCAGCATTTT	CASSSGTASPQHF
.	TRBV19	TRBJ2-6	.	TGTGCCAGTAGTATAGGACAGGGACTTTACTCTGGGGCCAACGTCCTGACTTTC	CASSIGQGLYSGANVLTF
.	TRBV10-3	TRBJ2-7	.	TGTGCCAGCAGTGGAGCTGAGGGGATGTTATACGAGCAGTACTTC	CASSGAEGMLYEQYF
once	TRBV2	TRBJ2-1	.	TGTGCCAGCAGGGCGGGTTCGGAGCAGTTCTTC	CASRAGSEQFF
.	TRBV5-1	TRBJ1-5	.	TGCGCCAGCAGCCGTGGACAGCATAGCAATCAGCCCCAGCATTTT	CASSRGQHSNQPQHF
few	TRBV20-1	TRBJ2-5	.	TGCAGTGCTAGAGATGGGGGTCCCAACTCCCAAGAGACCCAGTACTTC	CSARDGGPNSQETQYF
few	TRBV29-1	TRBJ1-2	.	TGCAGCGTTGAAGATCACCCGGGGGCTAACTATGGCTACACCTTC	CSVEDHPGANYGYTF
many	TRBV10-3	TRBJ1-2	.	TGTGCCATCACCGCAGACAACTACTATGGCTACACCTTC	CAITADNYYGYTF
.	TRBV7-2	TRBJ2-3	.	TGTGCCAGCAGCATGCGACTGCAAGATACGCAGTATTTT	CASSMRLQDTQYF
few	TRBV7-2	TRBJ1-1	.	TGTGCCAGCAGCTACGAAGGATGGGAAGCTTTCTTT	CASSYEGWEAFF
.	TRBV11-3	TRBJ1-1	.	TGTGCCAGCAGGGAGGCTGGGACTGAAGCTTTCTTT	CASREAGTEAFF
few	TRBV7-6	TRBJ2-7	.	TGTGCCAGCAGCTTAGAGTCGGGCAGGGTATACGAGCAGTACTTC	CASSLESGRVYEQYF
.	TRBV6-1	TRBJ2-7	TRBD1	TGTGCCAACAGTGGCGGGACAGGACATTACGAGCAGTACTTC	CANSGGTGHYEQYF
.	TRBV2	TRBJ2-7	TRBD2	TGTGCCAGCAGACCTATCGGACTAGCGGGAGTGGCCTACGAGCAGTACTTC	CASRPIGLAGVAYEQYF
.	TRBV16	TRBJ1-1	.	TGTGCCAGCAGCCTATCGACAGCCGTTGGTACTTTCTTT	CASSLSTAVGTFF
few	TRBV12-3/TRBV12-4	TRBJ1-3	.	TGTGCCAGCAGTTCGGCGAACTCTGGAAACACCATATATTTT	CASSSANSGNTIYF
.	TRBV7-8	TRBJ2-1	TRBD1	TGTGCCAGCAGCCCGCCCGGACAGGGATCCGATGAGCAGTTCTTC	CASSPPGQGSDEQFF
.	TRBV25-1	TRBJ1-6	TRBD1	TGTGCCAGCAGTCTCTATGGGATCAGGGGGCGTGATTTTTCACCCCTCCACTTT	CASSLYGIRGRDFSPLHF
many	TRBV24-1	TRBJ1-6	TRBD1	TGTGCCACCAGTGATCAACAGGGGGTCAGGACACCCCTCCACTTT	CATSDQQGVRTPLHF
few	TRBV5-1	TRBJ1-2	.	TGCGCCAGCAGCCAAGGGGGGCTCTATGGCTACACCTTC	CASSQGGLYGYTF
.	TRBV6-6	TRBJ1-2	TRBD1	TGTGCCGGCAGGGGACAGGGTGATGGCTACACCTTC	CAGRGQGDGYTF
few	TRBV7-9	TRBJ2-7	TRBD2	TGTGCCAGCAGCCTACTAGCGGGAGGAGTCGAGCAGTACTTC	CASSLLAGGVEQYF
.	TRBV12-3/TRBV12-4	TRBJ1-1	.	TGTGCCAGCAGTTTCGGGTTTATTGAGAACACTGAAGCTTTCTTT	CASSFGFIENTEAFF
.	TRBV10-3	TRBJ2-7	TRBD2	TGTGCCATCCGGAGGACTAGCGGGAGGGACTACGAGCAGTACTTC	CAIRRTSGRDYEQYF
.	TRBV15	TRBJ1-1	.	TGTGCCACCAGCAGAGATCGGGGTTCCCGCGGGACGGCTACTGAAGCTTTCTTT	CATSRDRGSRGTATEAFF
.	TRBV20-1	TRBJ1-3	TRBD1	TGCAGTGCTAGATCCGCGGGACAGGGGGGAAACACCATATATTTT	CSARSAGQGGNTIYF
.	TRBV19	TRBJ1-5	TRBD1	TGTGCCAGTACTCCGGGACAGCGTAATCAGCCCCAGCATTTT	CASTPGQRNQPQHF
.	TRBV7-3	TRBJ2-7	TRBD2	TGTGCCAGCAGCTTAACGCGTAATCGGACTAGCGGGAGGGCCGCCTACGAGCAGTACTTC	CASSLTRNRTSGRAAYEQYF
.	TRBV7-9	TRBJ1-1	.	TGTGCCAGCAGCGTTGATCAGGGTATGAACACTGAAGCTTTCTTT	CASSVDQGMNTEAFF
.	TRBV29-1	TRBJ1-5	.	TGCAGCCTGCGGGAGGGCTATCAGCCCCAGCATTTT	CSLREGYQPQHF
many	TRBV19	TRBJ2-2	TRBD1	TGTGCCAGTAGCCGTACAGGGGAGACCGGGGAGCTGTTTTTT	CASSRTGETGELFF
.	TRBV29-1	TRBJ2-7	TRBD2	TGCAGCAGTCCCGGACTAGCCTACGAGCAGTACTTC	CSSPGLAYEQYF
many	TRBV19	TRBJ1-5	.	TGTGCCAGTAGTATAGGTAGGGATCAGCCCCAGCATTTT	CASSIGRDQPQHF
few	TRBV7-9	TRBJ2-7	TRBD1	TGTGCCAGCAGCATAGGACAGGGGTACTACGAGCAGTACTTC	CASSIGQGYYEQYF
.	TRBV4-3	TRBJ1-4	.	TGCGCCAGCAGCCAAGATGGGTTTGCGTCTAATGAAAAACTGTTTTTT	CASSQDGFASNEKLFF
.	TRBV7-6	TRBJ2-7	.	TGTGCCAGCTGCCAGGGTTTCGCCTACGAGCAGTACTTC	CASCQGFAYEQYF
.	TRBV9	TRBJ2-5	TRBD1	TGTGCCGGCAGGGGGACGAGCTACCAAGAGACCCAGTACTTC	CAGRGTSYQETQYF
.	TRBV4-1	TRBJ2-5	.	TGCGCCAGCAGCCAAGATAGGAGGGTCGGAGAGACCCAGTACTTC	CASSQDRRVGETQYF
.	TRBV19	TRBJ1-2	TRBD1	TGTGCCAGTAGTAGGACAGGGGAGCCTCTTTCCTACACCTTC	CASSRTGEPLSYTF
.	TRBV25-1	TRBJ1-6	.	TGTGCCAGCAGCCCCGAAGCTAGGAATTCACCCCTCCACTTT	CASSPEARNSPLHF
.	TRBV7-6	TRBJ1-1	.	TGTGCCAGCAGCTTAGCTCGAGGGGGGCAAACGAACACTGAAGCTTTCTTT	CASSLARGGQTNTEAFF